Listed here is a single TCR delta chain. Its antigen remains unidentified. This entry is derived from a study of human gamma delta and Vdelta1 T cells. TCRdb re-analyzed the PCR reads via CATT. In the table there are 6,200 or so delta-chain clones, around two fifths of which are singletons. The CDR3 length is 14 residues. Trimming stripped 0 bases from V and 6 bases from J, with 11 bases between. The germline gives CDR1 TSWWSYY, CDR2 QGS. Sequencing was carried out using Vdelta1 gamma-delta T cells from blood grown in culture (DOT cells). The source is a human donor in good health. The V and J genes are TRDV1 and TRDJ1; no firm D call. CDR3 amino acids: CALGELVPGNKLIF. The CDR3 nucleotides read TGTGCTCTTGGGGAACTAGTCCCCGGGAATAAACTCATCTTT.